One sample yielded the 17 T cell receptor beta chains listed below, sequenced in a study of T-cell memory formation after mild COVID-19. TCRdb reanalysed the 5' RACE reads using MiXCR and keeps one entry per CDR3 protein. The sample records 84,000 or so distinct CDR3 sequences, more than 11% being singletons. The source material was PBMCs or a T cell subset sorted from them (not recorded which). The source of these receptors is an adult woman who had mild COVID-19 (a few samples of this study predate the infection). Cell type and time point are not known.

This clonotype has a count of ten or more. CDR3 region: CASRYGAAYEQYF. CDR3 coding DNA: TGTGCCAGCAGGTACGGGGCGGCCTACGAGCAGTACTTC. J is TRBJ2-7 and V is TRBV5-6, with D perhaps matching TRBD1 or TRBD2 (5 bases each). Germline loops: CDR1 SGHDT, CDR2 YYEEEE. The CDR3 runs to 13 residues. V was trimmed by 5 bases and J by 2 bases, leaving 11 bases between them.

V and J are TRBV27 and TRBJ2-7, with D hard to call. This CDR3 is built from 14 residues. Germline V lookup: CDR1 MNHEY, CDR2 SMNVEV (reference sequence). V lost 1 base, J lost 2 bases, and 9 bases lay in between. The CDR3: CASSLYAGTYEQYF. Here the CDR3 DNA reads TGTGCCAGCAGTTTATACGCCGGAACCTACGAGCAGTACTTC.

This clonotype showed up just a few times. V is TRBV29-1 and J is TRBJ2-7; D gene unclear. Per the germline V gene, CDR1 is SQVTM and CDR2 is ANQGSEA. Trimming cost V 5 bases and J 1 base, with 12 bases left between them. The CDR3 sequence is 13 residues long. The chain's CDR3 is CSVTYSISYEQYF. Here the CDR3 DNA reads TGCAGCGTTACCTATTCCATTTCCTACGAGCAGTACTTC.

This clonotype has just a few counts. V usage is TRBV19 and J usage is TRBJ2-1; no clear D. CDR3 length: 10 residues. Germline V gene data show CDR1 as LNHDA and CDR2 as SQIVND (reference sequence). V lost 10 bases, J lost 7 bases, and 8 bases lay in between. The CDR3 is CATSGNEQFF. In DNA form, the CDR3 reads TGTGCCACTTCCGGGAATGAGCAGTTCTTC.

The table lists this clonotype with a few counts. J is TRBJ2-1 and V is TRBV7-9, with a possible D match to TRBD1 (5 bases). This CDR3 has 13 amino acids. The germline V gene has CDR1 SEHNR and CDR2 FQNEAQ (reference sequence). Trimming pared 5 bases from V and 12 bases from J, leaving 17 bases between. The CDR3 DNA reads TGTGCCAGCAGCCTAGGGGCGGTCGCGCGGCAGTTCTTC. Its protein is CASSLGAVARQFF.

A few counts support this clonotype. The rearrangement joins TRBV5-6 to TRBJ2-7; TRBD2 matches 8 bases. The junction had 13 bases not matched to a gene; V was cut back by 4 bases and J by 4 bases. The CDR3 extends over 16 amino acids. CDR1 is SGHDT and CDR2 is YYEEEE in the germline V gene. The CDR3 protein is CASSGDRGLVLYEQYF. Here the CDR3 DNA reads TGTGCCAGCAGCGGCGACCGGGGACTAGTCCTGTACGAGCAGTACTTC.

This chain joins TRBV6-5 and TRBJ1-5; TRBD1 aligns across 9 bases. This CDR3 region has 15 residues. From germline, CDR1 is MNHEY and CDR2 SVGAGI. After removal of 6 bases from V and 4 bases from J, the junction contained 7 bases not matched to a gene. Here the CDR3 DNA reads TGTGCCAGCAGGGGGACAGGGTTTAGGAATCAGCCCCAGCATTTT. Protein sequence: CASRGTGFRNQPQHF.

This clonotype was found many times. The chain recombines TRBV7-8 with TRBJ2-1; 9 bases are a match to TRBD1. CDR3 size: 15 residues. The germline V gene encodes CDR1 SGHVS and CDR2 FQNEAQ. V was pared by 5 bases and J by 6 bases, with 8 bases of the junction left unmatched. CDR3 sequence (DNA): TGTGCCAGCAGCCAGGACAGGGGAAGGAGCAATGAGCAGTTCTTC. Amino acids: CASSQDRGRSNEQFF. Complete variable domain (other parts from reference TRBV7-8 and TRBJ2-1): GAGVSQSPRYKVAKRGQDVALRCDPISGHVSLFWYQQALGQGPEFLTYFQNEAQLDKSGLPSDRFFAERPEGSVSTLKIQRTQQEDSAVYLCASSQDRGRSNEQFFGPGTRLTVL.

This clonotype was seen a handful of times. V and J are TRBV7-9 and TRBJ2-7; D uncertain. This CDR3 region has 13 residues. Trimming pared 4 bases from V and 0 bases from J, leaving 7 bases between. Germline values: CDR1 SEHNR, CDR2 FQNEAQ (reference sequence). CDR3 amino acids: CASSSDISYEQYF. As DNA, the CDR3 is TGTGCCAGCAGCTCAGACATCTCCTACGAGCAGTACTTC. The entire variable domain, with the rest obtained from reference TRBV7-9 and TRBJ2-7, is as follows: DTGVSQNPRHKITKRGQNVTFRCDPISEHNRLYWYRQTLGQGPEFLTYFQNEAQLEKSRLLSDRFSAERPKGSFSTLEIQRTEQGDSAMYLCASSSDISYEQYFGPGTRLTVT.

The chain combines TRBV25-1 with TRBJ2-7, with D perhaps matching TRBD1 (6 bases). With 4 bases removed from V and 1 base from J, the gap between germline ends came to 17 bases. Germline CDR1 and CDR2: MGHDK and SYGVNS. The CDR3 has 16 residues. The CDR3 region is CASSAEGVSVSYEQYF. The CDR3 coding sequence is TGTGCCAGCAGTGCTGAGGGGGTCTCCGTGTCCTACGAGCAGTACTTC.

This chain connects TRBV6-5 to TRBJ2-2; D might be TRBD2 (5 bases). The V end lost 2 bases, the J end lost 1 base, and 14 bases lay between the germline ends. Germline V gene data show CDR1 as MNHEY and CDR2 as SVGAGI. This CDR3 comprises 17 residues. For the CDR3, the DNA is TGTGCCAGCAGTTACAGGCGATTAGCGAAGAACACCGGGGAGCTGTTTTTT. Translation gives CASSYRRLAKNTGELFF.

This clonotype was counted many times. The chain combines TRBV29-1 with TRBJ2-1; 8 nucleotides line up with TRBD1. CDR1 is SQVTM, CDR2 ANQGSEA, per germline. This CDR3 region has 16 residues. Trimming took 0 bases from V and 3 from J; bases not matched to a gene: 7. CDR3 amino acids: CSVEDVGQGRYNEQFF. CDR3 nucleotides: TGCAGCGTTGAAGATGTAGGACAGGGACGCTACAATGAGCAGTTCTTC.

This clonotype was picked up many times. V usage is TRBV20-1 and J usage is TRBJ2-7, with unresolved D. V was cut by 2 bases and J by 3 bases, with 11 bases left in between. The CDR3 has 13 residues. The germline V gene has CDR1 DFQATT and CDR2 SNEGSKA (reference sequence). This chain's CDR3 is CSARKGNFYEQYF. CDR3 in DNA: TGCAGTGCTAGAAAGGGTAATTTCTACGAGCAGTACTTC.

CDR3 amino acids: CASSHGQGTDTQYF. In DNA, the CDR3 is TGTGCCAGCAGTCACGGACAGGGGACAGATACGCAGTATTTT. The chain uses TRBV5-5 and TRBJ2-3, with 9 positions matching TRBD1. V lost 5 bases to trimming and J lost 3 bases; unmatched junction nucleotides: 4. The germline V gene encodes CDR1 SGHKS and CDR2 YYEKEE (reference sequence). The CDR3 sequence is 14 residues long.

The chain employs TRBV25-1 and TRBJ2-7, with a tentative D call TRBD2 (6 bases). This CDR3 has 16 residues. The germline V and J ends were trimmed by 3 bases and 0 bases, with 15 bases remaining between them. Germline CDR1 reads MGHDK; CDR2 reads SYGVNS. This CDR3 reads CASSDWGGDLSYEQYF. Here the CDR3 DNA reads TGTGCCAGCAGTGATTGGGGCGGGGACCTCTCCTACGAGCAGTACTTC.

There are a few counts of this clonotype. This chain uses TRBV7-6 with TRBJ2-7; unclear D gene. Trimming shortened V by 1 base and J by 5 bases, and 15 bases separated the two germline ends. Germline values: CDR1 SGHVS, CDR2 FNYEAQ. This CDR3 region has 15 residues. CDR3 DNA sequence: TGTGCCAGCAGCTTAGTACCAGGCCCGTATGACGAGCAGTACTTC. Residues: CASSLVPGPYDEQYF.

This clonotype was observed a few times. The chain recombines TRBV27 with TRBJ2-1; 9 nucleotides agree with TRBD2. The germline gives CDR1 MNHEY, CDR2 SMNVEV (reference sequence). The CDR3 spans 15 residues. V lost 5 bases and J lost 2; bases outside the gene matches: 4. In DNA, the CDR3 is TGTGCCAGCAGTCTCCTAGCGGGAACCTACAATGAGCAGTTCTTC. This encodes CASSLLAGTYNEQFF.